The sequence of this T cell receptor (beta chain) was determined in a study of CD8 T cells in ankylosing spondylitis. Study conclusions and caveats: Matched ankylosing spondylitis synovial fluid reportedly contained a significantly enriched population of disease-linked clones. Disease-linked clones were found to be CD8+ and relatively rare in peripheral blood. There was a TCR beta motif, made of fewer than 10 highly homologous variants, that appeared characteristic of ankylosing spondylitis blood. Previous work reported some of these motif variants in the synovial fluid and blood of reactive arthritis.

Quantitative 5'-RACE with molecular barcodes generated TCR beta libraries. TCRdb re-called the 5' RACE reads with MiXCR, one entry per CDR3 protein. The sample holds 650,000 to 800,000 distinct CDR3 sequences, 19% seen once. Germline lookup yields CDR1 DFQATT and CDR2 SNEGSKA (reference sequence). This CDR3 has 12 residues. V was pared by 1 base and J by 4 bases, with 6 bases between. Points on this clonotype: Its matching antigen is unknown.

The chain couples TRBV20-1 to TRBJ2-3, with D hard to call. The origin of this receptor is a male donor with ankylosing spondylitis. The sequenced sample was blood, either unsorted or a sorted T cell fraction (not recorded which). In DNA, the CDR3 is TGCAGTGCTAGAGGACGTCCAGATACGCAGTATTTT. Encoded protein: CSARGRPDTQYF.